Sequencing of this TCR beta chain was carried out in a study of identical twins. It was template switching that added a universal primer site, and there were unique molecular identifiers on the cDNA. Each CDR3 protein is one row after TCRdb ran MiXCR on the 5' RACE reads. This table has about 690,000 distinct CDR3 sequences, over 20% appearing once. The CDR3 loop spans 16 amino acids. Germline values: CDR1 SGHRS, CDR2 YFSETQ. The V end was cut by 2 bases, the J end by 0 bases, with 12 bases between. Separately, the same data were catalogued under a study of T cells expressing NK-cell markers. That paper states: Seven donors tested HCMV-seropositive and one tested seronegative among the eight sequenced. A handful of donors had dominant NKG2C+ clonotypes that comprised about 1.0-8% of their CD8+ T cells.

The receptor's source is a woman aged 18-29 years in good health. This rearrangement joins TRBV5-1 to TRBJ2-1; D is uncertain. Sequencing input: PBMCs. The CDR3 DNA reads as TGCGCCAGCAGCTTAACCGGGCACAGCTCCTACAATGAGCAGTTCTTC. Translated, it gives CASSLTGHSSYNEQFF.